Listed below are T cell receptor beta chains from one sample, sequenced in a study of regulatory dendritic cells for organ transplantation. Data came from immunoSEQ multiplex PCR; TCRdb stores just in-frame clones and leaves some out. Of roughly 12,000 clones in the sample, under 90% were seen once. These receptors are not linked to any known antigen. Sequencing input: naive CD8+ T cells from blood cultured with dendritic cells. The receptor source for this set is a human donor in good health. The CDR3 runs from the conserved cysteine through the conserved F or W. A D gene is named only where the DNA matches it firmly. Clone size is not always given. Where it is, it says once, few, many or a class for expanded clones.

CDR3nt: TGTGCCAGCAGCTTAGTCTCGGTACGAGATACGCAGTATTTT
CDR3aa: CASSLVSVRDTQYF
d_gene: -
j_gene: TRBJ2-3
v_gene: TRBV7-2
len: 14
abundance: -

CDR3nt: TGCGCCAGCAGCCCTTCCGGGACAGGGCGCCCCGAGCAGTACTTC
CDR3aa: CASSPSGTGRPEQYF
d_gene: TRBD1
j_gene: TRBJ2-7
v_gene: TRBV4-1
len: 15
abundance: -

CDR3nt: TGTGCCAGCAGCCTCCCTCGGACAGGGGGCCCCAAAAACATTCAGTACTTC
CDR3aa: CASSLPRTGGPKNIQYF
d_gene: TRBD1
j_gene: TRBJ2-4
v_gene: TRBV7-6
len: 17
abundance: -

CDR3nt: TGCGCCAGCAGCCGAACGGACCGCGACGTCAATCAGCCCCAGCATTTT
CDR3aa: CASSRTDRDVNQPQHF
d_gene: -
j_gene: TRBJ1-5
v_gene: TRBV4-1
len: 16
abundance: -

CDR3nt: TGTGCCAGCAGCTTGACTAGCGGGTCGATTTTCTACGAGCAGTACTTC
CDR3aa: CASSLTSGSIFYEQYF
d_gene: TRBD2
j_gene: TRBJ2-7
v_gene: TRBV11-2
len: 16
abundance: -

CDR3nt: TGTGCCAGCAGCTTCGAGGGTCGGTACGAGCAGTACTTC
CDR3aa: CASSFEGRYEQYF
d_gene: -
j_gene: TRBJ2-7
v_gene: TRBV7-9
len: 13
abundance: -

CDR3nt: TGTGCCAGCAGTTCACAAAGCTCTGGAAACACCATATATTTT
CDR3aa: CASSSQSSGNTIYF
d_gene: -
j_gene: TRBJ1-3
v_gene: TRBV28
len: 14
abundance: -

CDR3nt: TGTGCCAGCAGCGCGACAGCCTTTAGCACAGATACGCAGTATTTT
CDR3aa: CASSATAFSTDTQYF
d_gene: -
j_gene: TRBJ2-3
v_gene: TRBV9
len: 15
abundance: -

CDR3nt: TGTGCCAGCAGTGATCAGGACCCTTACGAGCAGTACTTC
CDR3aa: CASSDQDPYEQYF
d_gene: -
j_gene: TRBJ2-7
v_gene: TRBV2
len: 13
abundance: -

CDR3nt: TGTGCCAGGAAACGGGGACAGGGTAGAGTAATTGGAGCTTTCTTT
CDR3aa: CARKRGQGRVIGAFF
d_gene: TRBD1
j_gene: TRBJ1-1
v_gene: TRBV2
len: 15
abundance: -

CDR3nt: TGCGCCAGCAGCCCGGAGACTAGTTACAATGAGCAGTTCTTC
CDR3aa: CASSPETSYNEQFF
d_gene: -
j_gene: TRBJ2-1
v_gene: TRBV5-1
len: 14
abundance: -

CDR3nt: TGTGCCAGCAGTTACTCGGACGAGAACACTGAAGCTTTCTTT
CDR3aa: CASSYSDENTEAFF
d_gene: -
j_gene: TRBJ1-1
v_gene: TRBV6-5
len: 14
abundance: -

CDR3nt: TGTGCCACCAGCAAAAGACAGGGGACGGATACGCAGTATTTT
CDR3aa: CATSKRQGTDTQYF
d_gene: TRBD1
j_gene: TRBJ2-3
v_gene: TRBV15
len: 14
abundance: -

CDR3nt: TGTGCCACTTCTACCGGGGGGAACACTGAAGCTTTCTTT
CDR3aa: CATSTGGNTEAFF
d_gene: -
j_gene: TRBJ1-1
v_gene: TRBV2
len: 13
abundance: -

CDR3nt: TGCGCCAGCAGCCAAGATGGGTCGGGACAGGGAAATCAGCCCCAGCATTTT
CDR3aa: CASSQDGSGQGNQPQHF
d_gene: TRBD1
j_gene: TRBJ1-5
v_gene: TRBV4-3
len: 17
abundance: -

CDR3nt: TGTGCCAGCAGCTTATGGACTAGCACAGATACGCAGTATTTT
CDR3aa: CASSLWTSTDTQYF
d_gene: -
j_gene: TRBJ2-3
v_gene: TRBV7-3
len: 14
abundance: -

CDR3nt: TGTGCCAGCAGCCCTCCCACCGGCGGGGGAACAGATACGCAGTATTTT
CDR3aa: CASSPPTGGGTDTQYF
d_gene: TRBD2
j_gene: TRBJ2-3
v_gene: TRBV5-4
len: 16
abundance: -

CDR3nt: TGTGCCAGCAGTTTATCACAGGGCGCCTACGAGCAGTACTTC
CDR3aa: CASSLSQGAYEQYF
d_gene: -
j_gene: TRBJ2-7
v_gene: TRBV27
len: 14
abundance: -

CDR3nt: TGCGCCAGCAGCCAAGACCCACAGGGGTTTGGCACTGAAGCTTTCTTT
CDR3aa: CASSQDPQGFGTEAFF
d_gene: TRBD1
j_gene: TRBJ1-1
v_gene: TRBV4-3
len: 16
abundance: -

CDR3nt: TGTGCCAGCGCTAGCGGAGACTCCTACGAGCAGTACTTC
CDR3aa: CASASGDSYEQYF
d_gene: TRBD2
j_gene: TRBJ2-7
v_gene: TRBV9
len: 13
abundance: few

CDR3nt: TGTGCCAGCAGTTTTCAGGGAGACGAGCAGTACTTC
CDR3aa: CASSFQGDEQYF
d_gene: -
j_gene: TRBJ2-7
v_gene: TRBV27
len: 12
abundance: -

CDR3nt: TGTGCCAGCAGCTGGGGGACAGGGACTGATACGCAGTATTTT
CDR3aa: CASSWGTGTDTQYF
d_gene: TRBD1
j_gene: TRBJ2-3
v_gene: TRBV11-2
len: 14
abundance: -

CDR3nt: TGTGCCAGCAGCGTAGGGGGCGGCTCCCCCTCCTACGAGCAGTACTTC
CDR3aa: CASSVGGGSPSYEQYF
d_gene: -
j_gene: TRBJ2-7
v_gene: TRBV9
len: 16
abundance: -

CDR3nt: TGTGCCAGCAGGGTCGACAGGGGTCTGTACGAGCAGTACTTC
CDR3aa: CASRVDRGLYEQYF
d_gene: TRBD1
j_gene: TRBJ2-7
v_gene: TRBV6-5
len: 14
abundance: -

CDR3nt: TGCGCCAGCAGCCAAGTAGACAGGGGGCTGGACGAGCAGTACTTC
CDR3aa: CASSQVDRGLDEQYF
d_gene: TRBD1
j_gene: TRBJ2-7
v_gene: TRBV4-1
len: 15
abundance: -

CDR3nt: TGTGCCAGCAGCGTAGCACGTAGCGGGGGTACCACCGGGGAGCTGTTTTTT
CDR3aa: CASSVARSGGTTGELFF
d_gene: TRBD2
j_gene: TRBJ2-2
v_gene: TRBV9
len: 17
abundance: -

CDR3nt: TGCGCCAGCAGCCAGGTTCTCGACCCCCGAAACTATGGCTACACCTTC
CDR3aa: CASSQVLDPRNYGYTF
d_gene: -
j_gene: TRBJ1-2
v_gene: TRBV4-3
len: 16
abundance: -

CDR3nt: TGTGCCAGCAGTGCAGGGGTGACTGAAGCTTTCTTT
CDR3aa: CASSAGVTEAFF
d_gene: -
j_gene: TRBJ1-1
v_gene: TRBV7-6
len: 12
abundance: -

CDR3nt: TGTGCCAGCAGCGGCTCCTACGAGCAGTACTTC
CDR3aa: CASSGSYEQYF
d_gene: -
j_gene: TRBJ2-7
v_gene: TRBV9
len: 11
abundance: -

CDR3nt: TGTGCCAGCAGCTTTACCGGGACAGGGATTAGATACGAGCAGTACTTC
CDR3aa: CASSFTGTGIRYEQYF
d_gene: TRBD1
j_gene: TRBJ2-7
v_gene: TRBV7-9
len: 16
abundance: -

CDR3nt: TGTGCCTGGAGTGAAACAGGTAACACTGAAGCTTTCTTT
CDR3aa: CAWSETGNTEAFF
d_gene: -
j_gene: TRBJ1-1
v_gene: TRBV30
len: 13
abundance: -

CDR3nt: TGTGCCAGCAGCTCACAGGGGGCCAATCAGCCCCAGCATTTT
CDR3aa: CASSSQGANQPQHF
d_gene: TRBD1
j_gene: TRBJ1-5
v_gene: TRBV13
len: 14
abundance: -

CDR3nt: TGTGCCAGTAGTTCTGGGGGACAGGGGCTTGAAGCTTTCTTT
CDR3aa: CASSSGGQGLEAFF
d_gene: TRBD1
j_gene: TRBJ1-1
v_gene: TRBV19
len: 14
abundance: -

CDR3nt: TGTGCCAGCAGCCTACCTACCCTACATGGTACTAACACTGAAGCTTTCTTT
CDR3aa: CASSLPTLHGTNTEAFF
d_gene: -
j_gene: TRBJ1-1
v_gene: TRBV11-2
len: 17
abundance: -

CDR3nt: TGTGCCAGCAGCCTTATGGACAGCCGCTATGGCTACACCTTC
CDR3aa: CASSLMDSRYGYTF
d_gene: -
j_gene: TRBJ1-2
v_gene: TRBV5-5
len: 14
abundance: -

CDR3nt: TGCAGCGTCGGGGACAGGGTAGAGTACGGCTACACCTTC
CDR3aa: CSVGDRVEYGYTF
d_gene: TRBD1
j_gene: TRBJ1-2
v_gene: TRBV29-1
len: 13
abundance: -

CDR3nt: TGTGCCAGCGGTTTAGATACGCAGTATTTT
CDR3aa: CASGLDTQYF
d_gene: -
j_gene: TRBJ2-3
v_gene: TRBV2
len: 10
abundance: -

CDR3nt: TGTGCCAGTAGTATAGAAGCCTCGGGGGGTTACGAGCAGTACTTC
CDR3aa: CASSIEASGGYEQYF
d_gene: TRBD2
j_gene: TRBJ2-7
v_gene: TRBV19
len: 15
abundance: -

CDR3nt: TGTGCCAGCAGCTACAGACTCGACCACGAGCAGTACTTC
CDR3aa: CASSYRLDHEQYF
d_gene: -
j_gene: TRBJ2-7
v_gene: TRBV7-9
len: 13
abundance: -

CDR3nt: TGTGCCAGCAGCTTCCCGGGGGATACGCAGTATTTT
CDR3aa: CASSFPGDTQYF
d_gene: -
j_gene: TRBJ2-3
v_gene: TRBV5-4
len: 12
abundance: -

CDR3nt: TGTGCCTGGAGTTTCTGGCAAGAGACCCAGTACTTC
CDR3aa: CAWSFWQETQYF
d_gene: -
j_gene: TRBJ2-5
v_gene: TRBV30
len: 12
abundance: -

CDR3nt: TGTGCCAGCACCCGAGGACAGGGGGCTGGGACCCAGTACTTC
CDR3aa: CASTRGQGAGTQYF
d_gene: TRBD1
j_gene: TRBJ2-5
v_gene: TRBV6-5
len: 14
abundance: -

CDR3nt: TGTGCCAGCAGCGGGACAGGGGACGAGCAGTACTTC
CDR3aa: CASSGTGDEQYF
d_gene: TRBD1
j_gene: TRBJ2-7
v_gene: TRBV2
len: 12
abundance: -

CDR3nt: TGTGCCTGGAGTTACCAGTTGAACACTGAAGCTTTCTTT
CDR3aa: CAWSYQLNTEAFF
d_gene: -
j_gene: TRBJ1-1
v_gene: TRBV30
len: 13
abundance: -

CDR3nt: TGTGCCAGCCACGACGGTCTCGGGACAGTCAACACCGGGGAGCTGTTTTTT
CDR3aa: CASHDGLGTVNTGELFF
d_gene: TRBD1
j_gene: TRBJ2-2
v_gene: TRBV28
len: 17
abundance: -

CDR3nt: TGCGCCAGCAGCTTGGGGATTCGGTTTACCTACGAGCAGTACTTC
CDR3aa: CASSLGIRFTYEQYF
d_gene: -
j_gene: TRBJ2-7
v_gene: TRBV5-1
len: 15
abundance: -

CDR3nt: TGTGCCAGCAGGGCGGGACAGCCCACGGGGGAGCTGTTTTTT
CDR3aa: CASRAGQPTGELFF
d_gene: -
j_gene: TRBJ2-2
v_gene: TRBV27
len: 14
abundance: -

CDR3nt: TGCGCCAGCAGCTCACTAGCGGGTAACTACAATGAGCAGTTCTTC
CDR3aa: CASSSLAGNYNEQFF
d_gene: TRBD2
j_gene: TRBJ2-1
v_gene: TRBV4-3
len: 15
abundance: -

CDR3nt: TGCGCCAGCAGCCAAGATCCCGGGGGGGCCATGGATGAGCAGTTCTTC
CDR3aa: CASSQDPGGAMDEQFF
d_gene: TRBD2
j_gene: TRBJ2-1
v_gene: TRBV4-3
len: 16
abundance: few

CDR3nt: TGTGCCAGCAGTTACTCGATGACTGCCGAGGGGCTGTTTTTT
CDR3aa: CASSYSMTAEGLFF
d_gene: -
j_gene: TRBJ1-4
v_gene: TRBV6-5
len: 14
abundance: -

CDR3nt: TGTGCCACCAGCAGAGATCGGGCGGGTGAAGCTTTCTTT
CDR3aa: CATSRDRAGEAFF
d_gene: -
j_gene: TRBJ1-1
v_gene: TRBV15
len: 13
abundance: -

CDR3nt: TGTGCCAGCAGCCGACAGCTGAACACTGAAGCTTTCTTT
CDR3aa: CASSRQLNTEAFF
d_gene: -
j_gene: TRBJ1-1
v_gene: TRBV2
len: 13
abundance: few

CDR3nt: TGTGCCAGCAGTGAGGGCCGGAACACTGAAGCTTTCTTT
CDR3aa: CASSEGRNTEAFF
d_gene: -
j_gene: TRBJ1-1
v_gene: TRBV6-5
len: 13
abundance: -